The 9 T cell receptor beta chains given below trace back to one sample, sequenced in a study of blood T cell repertoires in COVID-19. The repertoire was sequenced with immunoSEQ multiplex PCR; TCRdb's copy has only in-frame clones and lacks some. Seen here are 130,000 to 150,000 clones, approximately 87% observed once, and the top ten hold about two fifths. Sample: peripheral blood. The receptors originated from a middle-aged man who had recovered from COVID-19.

This chain connects TRBV7-2 to TRBJ2-3, with 9 bases aligning to TRBD2. In germline, CDR1 is SGHTA, CDR2 FQGNSA. V trimming: 4 bases; J trimming: 3 bases; junction bases outside the gene matches: 8. The CDR3 is made up of 16 amino acids. CDR3 DNA: TGTGCCAGCAGCTCAGACCCTAGCGGGGTGACAGATACGCAGTATTTT. Residues: CASSSDPSGVTDTQYF.

This sequence joins TRBV5-8 and TRBJ2-5; 7 nucleotides agree with TRBD1. This CDR3 region has 15 residues. The junction had 6 bases not matched to a gene; V was cut back by 4 bases and J by 0 bases. Germline CDR1 SGHTS, CDR2 YDEGEE. As DNA, the CDR3 is TGTGCCAGCAGCGGCGGACAGGCCTACCAAGAGACCCAGTACTTC. Translation gives CASSGGQAYQETQYF. Full variable domain (rest looked up from reference TRBV5-8 and TRBJ2-5): EAGVTQSPTHLIKTRGQQATLRCSPISGHTSVYWYQQALGLGLQFLLWYDEGEERNRGNFPPRFSGRQFPNYSSELNVNALELEDSALYLCASSGGQAYQETQYFGPGTRLLVL.

The chain combines TRBV27 with TRBJ1-2; the D gene is possibly TRBD1 (5 bases). Germline V gives CDR1 MNHEY, CDR2 SMNVEV (reference sequence). CDR3 length: 15 amino acids. Trimming stripped 6 bases from V and 4 bases from J, with 18 bases between. In DNA form, the CDR3 reads TGTGCCAGCAGCTCCCTAAACAGGAACCTCTATGGCTACACCTTC. Translation gives CASSSLNRNLYGYTF.

The V and J genes are TRBV6-5 and TRBJ2-2, with D possibly being TRBD2 (5 bases). This CDR3 comprises 15 residues. V gave up 5 bases and J gave up 0 bases, with 10 bases separating them. From germline, CDR1 is MNHEY and CDR2 SVGAGI. The CDR3 region has the DNA TGTGCCAGCAGTCGGACTTACGCGAACACCGGGGAGCTGTTTTTT. It codes for CASSRTYANTGELFF.

This sequence joins TRBV7-6 and TRBJ1-4, with D possibly being TRBD1 (5 bases). Germline V gives CDR1 SGHVS, CDR2 FNYEAQ. The CDR3 is made up of 15 amino acids. V shed 3 bases and J shed 3 bases, with 11 bases lying between them. CDR3 sequence: CASSLEGFANEKLFF. The DNA of the CDR3 is TGTGCCAGCAGCTTGGAGGGGTTTGCTAATGAAAAACTGTTTTTT.

This chain uses TRBV5-4 with TRBJ2-7; possibly TRBD2 for D (5 bases). The V end lost 4 bases, the J end lost 5 bases, and 22 bases lay between the germline ends. The CDR3 sequence is 16 residues long. Germline V gene lookup returns CDR1 SGHNT and CDR2 YYREEE (reference sequence). CDR3 sequence: CASSPQLIARRDEQYF. The CDR3 bases are TGTGCCAGCAGCCCCCAGTTGATAGCGAGGAGAGACGAGCAGTACTTC.

The V and J genes are TRBV5-1 and TRBJ2-7; the match to TRBD2 covers 7 bases. CDR3 length: 15 residues. The germline V gene encodes CDR1 SGHRS and CDR2 YFSETQ. The junction had 9 bases not matched to a gene; V was cut back by 4 bases and J by 2 bases. CDR3 in DNA: TGCGCCAGCAGCAACCGGGGGGACGGGCCCTACGAGCAGTACTTC. The encoded protein is CASSNRGDGPYEQYF.

The rearrangement links TRBV3-1 (or the pseudogene TRBV3-2) to TRBJ2-2; 10 bases align to TRBD2. The CDR3 contains 16 residues. Germline CDR1 reads LGHDT; CDR2 reads YNNKEL (reference sequence). Trimming removed 3 bases from V and 8 bases from J; junction bases left unmatched: 9. The CDR3 reads CASSHRTSGHSGELFF. The CDR3 region has the DNA TGTGCCAGCAGCCACCGGACTAGCGGCCACTCAGGGGAGCTGTTTTTT.

This chain links TRBV12-3 or TRBV12-4 with TRBJ2-7; the D gene is possibly TRBD1 (7 bases). The CDR3 loop spans 11 amino acids. V gave up 6 bases and J gave up 7 bases, with 10 bases separating them. Here the CDR3 reads CASSQGGEQYF. The CDR3 nucleotides read TGTGCCAGCAGCCAGGGGGGTGAGCAGTACTTC.